This paragraph reports one TCR beta chain. This clonotype was recorded many times. The clone's antigen remains unknown. The sample holds no much larger clone one base away, and base qualities are not on file. The CDR3 covers 15 residues, taking in both the cysteine and the phenylalanine. The retained sequence is limited to the CDR3, 45 bases, with the frame set at the first base. V was cut back by 0 bases and J by 3 bases, leaving a gap of 11 bases between them. The germline V gene encodes CDR1 MNHEY and CDR2 SVGAGI. TCR cDNA was made using 5'RACE template switching, a step that added a universal primer site and unique molecular identifiers. cDNA synthesis was primed from both the TCR alpha and TCR beta constant segments. Library amplification involved two PCR steps, and the second step added sample barcodes and sequencing adapters. Sequencing of libraries was done on Illumina HiSeq 2500 (2x100 bp) or NovaSeq (2x150 bp). The authors processed their data as follows. MIGEC handled demultiplexing of reads and collapsing into UMI consensus sequences, while MiXCR performed V(D)J alignment. Vaccine-responding clonotypes were defined with edgeR using replicate PBMC samples, requiring FDR below 0.01 and a log2 fold change above 5 up to day 15. Each bulk clonotype received a CD4 or CD8 identity based on whether the sequenced CD4 or CD8 repertoire contained that clonotype at higher abundance. The public reads were quality trimmed at Q25 with fastp and then assembled into clones with MiXCR by TCRdb, keeping productive beta chains. CDR3 protein duplicates are merged, each entry listing the most common genes and DNA. The authors' filters were not applied to this entry. The sample data list 110,000 or so distinct CDR3 sequences, and about 7% of these were observed just once. Approximately 2.7% of the sample comes from the top ten.

These data come from a study of T cells after yellow fever vaccination (dated by TCRdb to about 2019). About the investigation overall: The SMART-Seq v4 Ultra Low Input RNA kit was used to prepare libraries from fractions with low cell numbers. Blood was drawn at multiple timepoints before and after primary and secondary immunization, with bulk PBMC replicates and cell subsets isolated. To track T-cell clones before and after primary and booster YFV17D yellow fever vaccination, bulk TCR alpha and beta repertoires were sequenced longitudinally. Two healthy male donors, one aged 18 to 30 and one aged 30 to 40 years, made up the cohort.

What the treatment or condition label conveys for this sample: live attenuated yellow fever vaccine strain. PBMCs were isolated from peripheral blood using a standard Ficoll-Paque protocol. CD4 and CD8 T-cell fractions were isolated with Dynabeads CD4 and CD8 positive selection kits. RNA was extracted with TriZol from bulk PBMCs, CD4 and CD8 fractions, and dextramer-positive and dextramer-negative fractions. The investigation overall reported the following: Most clones expanded after primary vaccination were re-detected after the booster (about 96% of CD4 and around 88% of CD8), suggesting broad memory maintenance. Because abundant contaminating clonotypes from the bulk population could be contained in FACS-sorted repertoires, computational filtering was required. A small fraction of clonotypes appeared in both the CD4 and CD8 compartments, likely as a result of convergent recombination. Compared with the primary T-cell response, the secondary T-cell response was weaker but faster, peaking on day 5 rather than day 15. The study included only two donors, which limits how far the findings can be generalized.

The chain is assembled from TRBV6-5 and TRBJ1-1, with the D gene call left open. The source material was CD4+ T cells sorted from PBMCs, sampled roughly 46 days after the first yellow fever vaccination. This TCR came from a young man who received the YFV17D yellow fever vaccine. In nucleotide form, the sequence is TGTGCCAGCAGTTACTCGAGGGTTGGCCACACTGAAGCTTTCTTT. Protein translation: CASSYSRVGHTEAFF.